These 28 T cell receptor beta chains came from one sample sequenced in a study of shared clonotypes between healthy human individuals. Profiling relied on immunoSEQ multiplex PCR, and the TCRdb table lists in-frame clones only, not all of them. The data hold some 1 million clones, with about 80% observed a single time. The material sequenced was memory CD4+ T cells sorted from blood. The sample's subset: CD45RA-negative fraction. The receptors originated from a young man in good health.

The CDR3 sequence is CASRATGTDTQYF. CDR3 DNA sequence: TGTGCCAGCAGGGCGACTGGCACAGATACGCAGTATTTT. The chain recombines TRBV6-4 with TRBJ2-3, with D unresolved. The CDR3 is 13 amino acids. The V gene's germline CDR1 is MRHNA and CDR2 SNTAGT. Trimming removed 6 bases at V and 1 base at J, with 8 bases between.

CDR3 in DNA: TGTGCCAGCAGCTCGAACAGGGTGAACACTGAAGCTTTCTTT. It specifies CASSSNRVNTEAFF. The chain carries TRBV5-4 and TRBJ1-1; possibly TRBD1 for D (6 bases). CDR3 length: 14 residues. The V gene's germline CDR1 is SGHNT and CDR2 YYREEE (reference sequence). The germline V and J ends were trimmed by 3 bases and 0 bases, with 9 bases remaining between them.

The V gene is TRBV6-6, the J gene TRBJ2-7; 7 bases line up with TRBD1. V shed 5 bases and J 3 bases; nucleotides not matched to a gene: 10. CDR3 length: 15 amino acids. Germline CDR1 and CDR2: MNHNY and SVGAGI (reference sequence). In nucleotides, the CDR3 is TGTGCCAGCAGTGGACCCGACAGGGACGGCTACGAGCAGTACTTC. Amino acid sequence: CASSGPDRDGYEQYF.

The table lists this clone with a few counts. J is TRBJ2-1 and V is TRBV29-1; D unclear. Deletions cut 2 bases from V and 5 bases from J, with 10 bases between. The CDR3 has 13 amino acids. Per the germline V gene, CDR1 is SQVTM and CDR2 is ANQGSEA. The CDR3, as DNA: TGCAGCGTTGAAAGGCCCAGAGACAATGAGCAGTTCTTC. This encodes CSVERPRDNEQFF.

V gene TRBV29-1 combines with J gene TRBJ2-7; 12 bases map to TRBD1. Germline assignment: CDR1 SQVTM and CDR2 ANQGSEA. The CDR3 runs to 15 residues. Germline trimming cut 7 bases from V and 3 bases from J; bases unmatched to any gene: 10. The CDR3 sequence is CSAEKGQGANYEQYF. The DNA of the CDR3 is TGCAGCGCGGAAAAGGGACAGGGGGCCAACTACGAGCAGTACTTC.

The genes are TRBV28 and TRBJ2-5; D is perhaps TRBD1 (6 bases). Germline CDR1 and CDR2: MDHEN and SYDVKM. The CDR3 is 12 amino acids. Trimming removed 10 bases from V and 1 base from J, with 10 bases in between. CDR3 in amino acids: CATGGLQETQYF. CDR3 sequence (DNA): TGTGCCACTGGGGGCCTCCAAGAGACCCAGTACTTC.

The chain links TRBV19 to TRBJ2-4, with D possibly matching TRBD1 (5 bases). Trimming stripped 7 bases from V and 0 bases from J, with 7 bases between. This CDR3 spans 13 amino acids. The germline CDR1 and CDR2 sequences are LNHDA and SQIVND (reference sequence). The CDR3 sequence is CASTGIAKNIQYF. CDR3 in DNA: TGTGCCAGTACAGGGATAGCCAAAAACATTCAGTACTTC.

This clone was picked up a small number of times. The chain links TRBV16 to TRBJ1-5; D unclear. Germline assignment: CDR1 KGHSY and CDR2 FQNENV. Trimming shortened V by 0 bases and J by 4 bases, and 4 bases separated the two germline ends. The CDR3 contains 13 residues. The CDR3 sequence is CASSQSKNQPQHF. The CDR3 DNA sequence: TGTGCCAGCAGCCAATCGAAAAATCAGCCCCAGCATTTT.

This clone has more than one count but fewer than ten. Other DNA sequences in the same sample also yield this CDR3. The chain couples TRBV9 to TRBJ1-6; perhaps TRBD1 as D (5 bases). With 0 bases removed from V and 5 bases from J, the gap between germline ends came to 6 bases. This CDR3 region has 14 residues. Germline CDR1 reads SGDLS; CDR2 reads YYNGEE. The CDR3 coding sequence is TGTGCCAGCAGCGTAGGGGGGAATAATTCACCCCTCCACTTT. Its translation is CASSVGGNNSPLHF.

This rearrangement joins TRBV30 to TRBJ2-3; D perhaps matches TRBD1 (6 bases). The V and J ends lost 5 bases and 0 bases respectively, with 15 bases between them. CDR3 length: 15 amino acids. Per the germline V gene, CDR1 is GTSNPN and CDR2 is SVGIG (reference sequence). The CDR3 spells CAWAVQDRSTDTQYF. The CDR3 nucleotides read TGTGCCTGGGCCGTCCAGGACAGAAGCACAGATACGCAGTATTTT. The full variable domain, its missing parts supplied by reference TRBV30 and TRBJ2-3, is SQTIHQWPATLVQPVGSPLSLECTVEGTSNPNLYWYRQAAGRGLQLLFYSVGIGQISSEVPQNLSASRPQDRQFILSSKKLLLSDSGFYLCAWAVQDRSTDTQYFGPGTRLTVL.

The chain carries TRBV7-2 and TRBJ2-1, with 7 bases fitting TRBD2. Trimming at V came to 1 base and at J to 3 bases, leaving 6 bases not matched to a gene. Germline values: CDR1 SGHTA, CDR2 FQGNSA. The CDR3 runs to 16 residues. The CDR3 here is CASSLVGAGLYNEQFF. CDR3 bases: TGTGCCAGCAGCTTAGTGGGAGCGGGGCTCTACAATGAGCAGTTCTTC.

This clone was observed at least ten times. The chain uses TRBV6-4 and TRBJ1-2, with 8 bases identical to TRBD1. The V segment lost 3 bases and the J segment 8 bases; nucleotides outside the gene matches: 8. Germline lookup yields CDR1 MRHNA and CDR2 SNTAGT. The CDR3 totals 14 residues. For the CDR3, the DNA is TGTGCCAGCAGTGATTCGAACAGGGGGTCCGGCTACACCTTC. Translation gives CASSDSNRGSGYTF.

The sample holds many counts of this clone. The DNA for the CDR3 is TGTGCCAGCAGGCCCGGGACAGGCTTCTACAATGAGCAGTTCTTC. Protein sequence: CASRPGTGFYNEQFF. The rearrangement links TRBV2 to TRBJ2-1, with 8 positions matching TRBD1. Losses at the gene ends were 6 bases for V and 3 bases for J; bases not matched to a gene: 7. The CDR3 length is 15 residues. Germline values: CDR1 SNHLY, CDR2 FYNNEI.

The gene calls are TRBV5-8 and TRBJ2-3, with 9 positions matching TRBD2. CDR1 SGHTS and CDR2 YDEGEE come from the germline V gene. The V segment lost 0 bases and the J segment 2 bases; nucleotides outside the gene matches: 7. There are 17 residues in the CDR3. CDR3 amino acids: CASSLALAGANTDTQYF. CDR3 nucleotides: TGTGCCAGCAGCTTGGCCTTAGCGGGAGCGAACACAGATACGCAGTATTTT. Based on the CDR3 plus reference TRBV5-8 and TRBJ2-3, the full variable domain is EAGVTQSPTHLIKTRGQQATLRCSPISGHTSVYWYQQALGLGLQFLLWYDEGEERNRGNFPPRFSGRQFPNYSSELNVNALELEDSALYLCASSLALAGANTDTQYFGPGTRLTVL.

This clone was counted a few times. V and J are TRBV28 and TRBJ1-1; D uncertain. V shed 9 bases and J shed 4 bases, with 18 bases lying between them. The CDR3 extends over 14 amino acids. The V gene's germline CDR1 is MDHEN and CDR2 SYDVKM. Written as DNA, the CDR3 is TGTGCCAGTAGCACCGCCCCTGAGGGCACTGAAGCTTTCTTT. Its protein product is CASSTAPEGTEAFF.

The genes are TRBV27 and TRBJ1-5; D call uncertain. Trimming cost V 2 bases and J 6 bases, with 8 bases left between them. CDR1 is MNHEY and CDR2 is SMNVEV in the germline V gene (reference sequence). The length of the CDR3 is 13 residues. Here the CDR3 reads CASSLRNAQPQHF. As DNA, the CDR3 is TGTGCCAGCAGTTTAAGGAACGCTCAGCCCCAGCATTTT.

V and J are TRBV7-2 and TRBJ2-1; D gene unclear. V lost 2 bases, J lost 4 bases, and 3 bases lay in between. The germline V gene has CDR1 SGHTA and CDR2 FQGNSA. CDR3 size: 12 residues. CDR3 nucleotides: TGTGCCAGCAGCTTAACTTACAATGAGCAGTTCTTC. Amino acids: CASSLTYNEQFF.

The J gene is TRBJ2-1, the V gene TRBV25-1, with D possibly being TRBD2 (5 bases). CDR3 size: 15 residues. Germline V gene sequence: CDR1 MGHDK, CDR2 SYGVNS. The V gene lost 4 bases and the J gene lost 3 bases, with 13 bases spanning the gap. Here the CDR3 reads CASSAGYTRYNEQFF. DNA for the CDR3: TGTGCCAGCAGTGCGGGGTACACCCGCTACAATGAGCAGTTCTTC.

The CDR3 nucleotides read TGTGCCAGCTCACCTGGGACAGAGAATCAGCCCCAGCATTTT. Translated, it gives CASSPGTENQPQHF. The chain is built from TRBV18 and TRBJ1-5; 7 bases are shared with TRBD1. The V gene's germline CDR1 is KGHSH and CDR2 LQKENI. There are 14 residues in the CDR3. The V gene end was trimmed by 3 bases and the J gene end by 4 bases; junction bases not matched to a gene: 3.

The V gene is TRBV5-1, the J gene TRBJ2-5; 7 bases map to TRBD2. The CDR3 consists of 16 residues. In germline, CDR1 is SGHRS, CDR2 YFSETQ. Germline trimming cut 0 bases from V and 4 bases from J; bases unmatched to any gene: 9. The DNA for the CDR3 is TGCGCCAGCAGCTTGGCCATCACTAGCGAACGAGAGACCCAGTACTTC. Its protein is CASSLAITSERETQYF. The whole variable domain, filled in from reference TRBV5-1 and TRBJ2-5, reads KAGVTQTPRYLIKTRGQQVTLSCSPISGHRSVSWYQQTPGQGLQFLFEYFSETQRNKGNFPGRFSGRQFSNSRSEMNVSTLELGDSALYLCASSLAITSERETQYFGPGTRLLVL.

This clone was seen only once. The rearrangement joins TRBV15 to TRBJ1-5; D is uncertain. The CDR3 loop spans 17 amino acids. Trimming took 1 base from V and 0 from J, leaving 13 bases between them. CDR1 is LNHNV and CDR2 is YYDKDF in the germline V gene (reference sequence). In DNA, the CDR3 is TGTGCCACCAGCAGAGTGGGAAAGACCAATAGCAATCAGCCCCAGCATTTT. Amino acid sequence: CATSRVGKTNSNQPQHF.

The rearrangement uses TRBV9 and TRBJ2-6; possible D gene TRBD2, 5 bases. Trimming removed 4 bases at V and 0 bases at J, with 8 bases between. The CDR3 contains 15 residues. The V gene's germline CDR1 is SGDLS and CDR2 YYNGEE. The CDR3 region has the DNA TGTGCCAGCAGCCGGGAAACCTCTGGGGCCAACGTCCTGACTTTC. Protein product: CASSRETSGANVLTF.

This clone was seen only a few times. The chain has TRBV18 and TRBJ2-7, with D possibly matching TRBD2 (6 bases). The germline V gene has CDR1 KGHSH and CDR2 LQKENI. The V end was cut by 3 bases, the J end by 9 bases, with 12 bases between. The CDR3 is made up of 12 amino acids. This chain's CDR3 is CASSPEGWGQYF. CDR3 DNA: TGTGCCAGCTCACCGGAGGGTTGGGGGCAGTACTTC.

The rearrangement joins TRBV5-4 to TRBJ2-1; unclear D gene. The CDR3 contains 15 residues. Germline-derived CDR1 and CDR2 are SGHNT and YYREEE (reference sequence). Trimming took 5 bases from V and 4 from J, leaving 16 bases between them. The CDR3 DNA reads TGTGCCAGCAGTAACGGACCAACCAATTACAATGAGCAGTTCTTC. Its translation is CASSNGPTNYNEQFF.

The chain has TRBV4-1 and TRBJ2-1, with 7 positions matching TRBD1. This CDR3 contains 13 residues. The trim removed 4 bases at V and 7 bases at J, leaving 4 bases unmatched. Germline V gene lookup returns CDR1 MGHRA and CDR2 YSYEKL. The CDR3 DNA sequence: TGCGCCAGCAGCCGACAGGGTGGGAATGAGCAGTTCTTC. It encodes CASSRQGGNEQFF.

This chain uses TRBV5-1 with TRBJ2-5; 10 bases agree with TRBD2. J gave up 5 bases and V 0 bases, and 7 bases lay outside the gene matches. CDR1 SGHRS and CDR2 YFSETQ come from the germline V gene. This CDR3 has 16 amino acids. The CDR3, as DNA: TGCGCCAGCAGCTTGGCCCGGGGTAGCGGGGGGGAGACCCAGTACTTC. This codes for CASSLARGSGGETQYF.

The chain links TRBV30 to TRBJ1-2, with a weak D call TRBD1 (6 bases). Trimming cost V 5 bases and J 5 bases, with 12 bases left between them. The CDR3 length is 12 residues. Germline V lookup: CDR1 GTSNPN, CDR2 SVGIG (reference sequence). CDR3 protein: CAWWEQGYGYTF. In DNA, the CDR3 is TGTGCCTGGTGGGAACAGGGATATGGCTACACCTTC. The entire variable domain, with the rest obtained from reference TRBV30 and TRBJ1-2, is as follows: SQTIHQWPATLVQPVGSPLSLECTVEGTSNPNLYWYRQAAGRGLQLLFYSVGIGQISSEVPQNLSASRPQDRQFILSSKKLLLSDSGFYLCAWWEQGYGYTFGSGTRLTVV.

Worth noting for this clone: In the same sample, other DNA sequences code for this CDR3. The chain joins TRBV7-2 to TRBJ1-2; tentatively, D is TRBD1 (5 bases). V was shortened by 1 base and J by 3 bases, with 9 bases between the two germline ends. The CDR3 loop spans 14 amino acids. The V gene's germline CDR1 is SGHTA and CDR2 FQGNSA. The CDR3 DNA is TGTGCCAGCAGCTTAGGGCAAGGGGACTATGGCTACACCTTC. The encoded protein is CASSLGQGDYGYTF.